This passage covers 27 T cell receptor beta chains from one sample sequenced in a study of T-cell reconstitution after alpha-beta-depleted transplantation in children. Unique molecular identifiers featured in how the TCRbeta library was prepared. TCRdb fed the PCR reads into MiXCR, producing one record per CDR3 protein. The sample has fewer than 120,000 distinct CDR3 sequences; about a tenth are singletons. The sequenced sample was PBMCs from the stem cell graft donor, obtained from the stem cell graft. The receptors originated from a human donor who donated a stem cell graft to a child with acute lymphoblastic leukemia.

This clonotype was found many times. Here the CDR3 reads CATSAGGSNTEAFF. CDR3 in DNA: TGTGCCACCAGTGCTGGGGGGTCGAACACTGAAGCTTTCTTT. The chain couples TRBV24-1 to TRBJ1-1; D may be TRBD1 (5 bases). Germline V gene data show CDR1 as KGHDR and CDR2 as SFDVKD. The CDR3 loop spans 14 amino acids. Trimming stripped 5 bases from V and 1 base from J, with 10 bases between.

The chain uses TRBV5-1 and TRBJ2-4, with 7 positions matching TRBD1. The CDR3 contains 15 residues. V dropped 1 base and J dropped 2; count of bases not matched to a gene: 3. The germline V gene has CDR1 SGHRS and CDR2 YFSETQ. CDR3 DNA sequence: TGCGCCAGCAGCTTGACAGGGGCGCCCAAAAACATTCAGTACTTC. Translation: CASSLTGAPKNIQYF.

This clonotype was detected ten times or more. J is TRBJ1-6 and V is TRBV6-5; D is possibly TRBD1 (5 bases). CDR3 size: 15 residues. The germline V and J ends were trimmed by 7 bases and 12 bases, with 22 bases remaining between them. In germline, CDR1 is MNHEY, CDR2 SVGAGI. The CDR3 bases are TGTGCCAGCACCCAGGTGGGGGGATGGATGGGACCCCTCCACTTT. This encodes CASTQVGGWMGPLHF.

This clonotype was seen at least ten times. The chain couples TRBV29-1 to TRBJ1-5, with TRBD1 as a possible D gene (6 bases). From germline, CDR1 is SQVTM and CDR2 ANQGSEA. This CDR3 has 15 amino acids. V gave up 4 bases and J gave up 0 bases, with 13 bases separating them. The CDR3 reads CSVATDRYSNQPQHF. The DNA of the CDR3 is TGCAGCGTTGCCACCGACAGGTATAGCAATCAGCCCCAGCATTTT.

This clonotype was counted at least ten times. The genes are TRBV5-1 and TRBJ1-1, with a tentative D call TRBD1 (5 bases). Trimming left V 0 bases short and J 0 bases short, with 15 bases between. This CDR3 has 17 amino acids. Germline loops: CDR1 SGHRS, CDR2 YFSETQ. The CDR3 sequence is CASSLAPYRGLNTEAFF. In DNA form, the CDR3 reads TGCGCCAGCAGCTTGGCCCCATATCGGGGACTGAACACTGAAGCTTTCTTT.

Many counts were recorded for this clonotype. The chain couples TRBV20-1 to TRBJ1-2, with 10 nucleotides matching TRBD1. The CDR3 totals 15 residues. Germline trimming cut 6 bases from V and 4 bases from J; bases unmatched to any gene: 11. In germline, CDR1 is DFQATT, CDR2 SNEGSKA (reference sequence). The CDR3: CSAPPETGGTYGYTF. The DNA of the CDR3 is TGCAGTGCCCCACCCGAGACAGGGGGCACCTATGGCTACACCTTC.

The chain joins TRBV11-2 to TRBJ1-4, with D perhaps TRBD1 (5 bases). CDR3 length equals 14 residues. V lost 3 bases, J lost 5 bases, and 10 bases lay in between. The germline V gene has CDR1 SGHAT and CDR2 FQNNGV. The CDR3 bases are TGTGCCAGCAGCTTTATGGGGCAGAATGAAAAACTGTTTTTT. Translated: CASSFMGQNEKLFF.

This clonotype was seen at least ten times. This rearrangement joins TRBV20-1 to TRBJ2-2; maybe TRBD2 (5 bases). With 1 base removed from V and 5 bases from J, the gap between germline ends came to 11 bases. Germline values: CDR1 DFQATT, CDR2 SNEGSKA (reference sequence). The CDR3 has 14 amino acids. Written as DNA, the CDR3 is TGCAGTGCTAGAGCGGTGGACTTTACCGGGGAGCTGTTTTTT. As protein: CSARAVDFTGELFF.

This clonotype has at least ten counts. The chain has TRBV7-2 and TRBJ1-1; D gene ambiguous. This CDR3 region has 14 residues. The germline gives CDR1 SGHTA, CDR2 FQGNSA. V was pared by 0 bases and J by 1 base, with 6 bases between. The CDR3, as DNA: TGTGCCAGCAGCTTAGCTACAACGAACACTGAAGCTTTCTTT. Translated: CASSLATTNTEAFF.

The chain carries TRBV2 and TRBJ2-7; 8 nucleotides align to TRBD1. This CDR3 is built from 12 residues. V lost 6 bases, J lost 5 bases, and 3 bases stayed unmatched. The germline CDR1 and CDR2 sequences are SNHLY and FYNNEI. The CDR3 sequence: CASSPQGDEQYF. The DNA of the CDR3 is TGTGCCAGCAGCCCACAGGGGGACGAGCAGTACTTC.

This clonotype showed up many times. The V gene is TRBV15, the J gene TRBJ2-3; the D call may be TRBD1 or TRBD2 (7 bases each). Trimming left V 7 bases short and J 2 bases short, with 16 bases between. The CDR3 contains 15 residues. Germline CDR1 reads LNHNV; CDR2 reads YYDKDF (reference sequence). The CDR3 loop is CATTQGGSNTDTQYF. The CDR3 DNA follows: TGTGCCACCACCCAGGGGGGGTCTAACACAGATACGCAGTATTTT.

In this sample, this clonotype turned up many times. CDR3 nucleotides: TGTGCCAGCAAGACCCCCAGACAGTCACGAGGGCATGGCTACACCTTC. Amino acids: CASKTPRQSRGHGYTF. The V gene is TRBV6-1, the J gene TRBJ1-2; tentative D call: TRBD1 (5 bases). With 7 bases removed from V and 6 bases from J, the gap between germline ends came to 24 bases. Germline CDR1 and CDR2: MNHNS and SASEGT. The CDR3 is 16 residues long.

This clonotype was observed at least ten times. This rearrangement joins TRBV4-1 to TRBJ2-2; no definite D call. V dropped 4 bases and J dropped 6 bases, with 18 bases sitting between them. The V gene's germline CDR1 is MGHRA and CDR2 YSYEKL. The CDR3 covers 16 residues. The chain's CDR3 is CASSPLDLISSGELFF. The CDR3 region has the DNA TGCGCCAGCAGCCCCCTCGACTTGATCTCGTCCGGGGAGCTGTTTTTT.

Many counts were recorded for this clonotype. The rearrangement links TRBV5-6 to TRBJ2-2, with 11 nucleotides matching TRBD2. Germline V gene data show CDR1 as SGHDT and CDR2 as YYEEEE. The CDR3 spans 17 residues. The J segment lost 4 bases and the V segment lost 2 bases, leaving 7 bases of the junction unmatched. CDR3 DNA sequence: TGTGCCAGCAGCTTCCAGACTAGCGGGAAGGGCACCGGGGAGCTGTTTTTT. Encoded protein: CASSFQTSGKGTGELFF.

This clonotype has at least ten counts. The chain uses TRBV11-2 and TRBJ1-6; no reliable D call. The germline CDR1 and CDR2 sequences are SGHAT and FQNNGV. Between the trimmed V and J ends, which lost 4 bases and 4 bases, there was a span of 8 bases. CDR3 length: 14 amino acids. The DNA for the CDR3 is TGTGCCAGCAGCTCCGGGAGTTATAATTCACCCCTCCACTTT. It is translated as CASSSGSYNSPLHF.

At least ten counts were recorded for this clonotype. CDR3 bases: TGCGCCAGCAGCTTGGCGCTGACAGGGGGTTACGAGCAGTACTTC. This translates into CASSLALTGGYEQYF. V is TRBV5-1 and J is TRBJ2-7; the match to TRBD1 covers 9 bases. CDR1 and CDR2 from the germline V gene are SGHRS and YFSETQ. V was pared by 0 bases and J by 4 bases, with 5 bases of the junction left unmatched. This CDR3 has 15 amino acids.

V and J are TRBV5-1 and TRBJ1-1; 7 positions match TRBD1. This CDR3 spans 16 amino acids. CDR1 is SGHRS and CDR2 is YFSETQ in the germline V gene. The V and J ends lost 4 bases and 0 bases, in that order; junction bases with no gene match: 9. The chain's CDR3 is CASSADRELMNTEAFF. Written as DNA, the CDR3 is TGCGCCAGCAGCGCCGACAGGGAACTTATGAACACTGAAGCTTTCTTT. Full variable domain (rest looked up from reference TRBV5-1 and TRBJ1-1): KAGVTQTPRYLIKTRGQQVTLSCSPISGHRSVSWYQQTPGQGLQFLFEYFSETQRNKGNFPGRFSGRQFSNSRSEMNVSTLELGDSALYLCASSADRELMNTEAFFGQGTRLTVV.

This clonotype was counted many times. CDR3 in amino acids: CASSQDGDSKSVQFF. In DNA, the CDR3 is TGCGCCAGCAGCCAAGATGGGGACAGCAAGTCGGTGCAGTTCTTC. This chain connects TRBV4-3 to TRBJ2-1; 7 nucleotides agree with TRBD1. CDR3 length: 15 amino acids. The ends lost 0 bases at V and 12 bases at J; junction bases unmatched: 11. CDR1 and CDR2 from the germline V gene are LGHNA and YSLEER.

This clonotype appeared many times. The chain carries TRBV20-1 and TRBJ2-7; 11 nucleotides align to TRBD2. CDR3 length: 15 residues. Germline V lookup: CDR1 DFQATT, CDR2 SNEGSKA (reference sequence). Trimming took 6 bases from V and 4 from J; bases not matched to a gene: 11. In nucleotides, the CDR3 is TGCAGTGCCACCTTCCCCACTAGCGGGGGATACGAGCAGTACTTC. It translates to CSATFPTSGGYEQYF.

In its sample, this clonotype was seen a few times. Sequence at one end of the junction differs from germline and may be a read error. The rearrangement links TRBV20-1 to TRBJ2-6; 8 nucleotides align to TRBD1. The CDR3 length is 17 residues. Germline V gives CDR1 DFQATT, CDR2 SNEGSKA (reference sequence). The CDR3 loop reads CSAVPGQAFSGANGLTF. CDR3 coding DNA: TGCAGTGCGGTCCCGGGACAGGCCTTCTCTGGGGCCAACGGCCTGACTTTC.

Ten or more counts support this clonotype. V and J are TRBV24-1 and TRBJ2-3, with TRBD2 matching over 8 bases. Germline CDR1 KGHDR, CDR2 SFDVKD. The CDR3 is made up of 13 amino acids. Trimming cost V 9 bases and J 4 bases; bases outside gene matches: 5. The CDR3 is CATRGGPADTQYF. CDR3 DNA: TGTGCCACCCGGGGGGGTCCAGCAGATACGCAGTATTTT.

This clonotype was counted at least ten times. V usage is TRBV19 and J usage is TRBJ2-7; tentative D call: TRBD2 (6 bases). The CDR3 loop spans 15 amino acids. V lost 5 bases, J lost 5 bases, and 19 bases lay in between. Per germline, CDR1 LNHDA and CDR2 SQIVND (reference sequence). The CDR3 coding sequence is TGTGCCAGTAGTCTCCCCCTAGGAGGGGTAGACGAGCAGTACTTC. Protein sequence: CASSLPLGGVDEQYF.

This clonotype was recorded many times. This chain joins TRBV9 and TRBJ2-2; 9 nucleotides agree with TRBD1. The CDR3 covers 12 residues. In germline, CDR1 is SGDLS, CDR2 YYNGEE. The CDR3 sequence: CAGQGNTGELFF. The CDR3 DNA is TGTGCGGGACAGGGAAACACCGGGGAGCTGTTTTTT. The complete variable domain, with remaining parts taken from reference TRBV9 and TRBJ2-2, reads DSGVTQTPKHLITATGQRVTLRCSPRSGDLSVYWYQQSLDQGLQFLIQYYNGEERAKGNILERFSAQQFPDLHSELNLSSLELGDSALYFCAGQGNTGELFFGEGSRLTVL.

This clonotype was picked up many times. The CDR3 protein is CASSPLARGWTFKDTEAFF. For the CDR3, the DNA is TGTGCCAGCTCACCCCTCGCGAGGGGCTGGACTTTTAAGGACACTGAAGCTTTCTTT. The chain employs TRBV18 and TRBJ1-1; the D gene is possibly TRBD1 (5 bases). Per germline, CDR1 KGHSH and CDR2 LQKENI. The CDR3 runs to 19 residues. Trimming pared 3 bases from V and 3 bases from J, leaving 26 bases between.

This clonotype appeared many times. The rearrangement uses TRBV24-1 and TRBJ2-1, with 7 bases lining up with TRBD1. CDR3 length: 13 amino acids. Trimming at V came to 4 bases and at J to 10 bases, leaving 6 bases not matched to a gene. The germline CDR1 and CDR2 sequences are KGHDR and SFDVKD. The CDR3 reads CATSESVRGEQFF. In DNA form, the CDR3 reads TGTGCCACCAGTGAATCCGTCAGGGGGGAGCAGTTCTTC.

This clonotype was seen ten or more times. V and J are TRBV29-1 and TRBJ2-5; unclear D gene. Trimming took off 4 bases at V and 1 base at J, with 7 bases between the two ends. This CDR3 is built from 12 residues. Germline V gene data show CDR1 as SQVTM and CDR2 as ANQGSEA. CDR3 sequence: CSVGSPQETQYF. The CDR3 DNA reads TGCAGCGTTGGCAGCCCCCAAGAGACCCAGTACTTC.

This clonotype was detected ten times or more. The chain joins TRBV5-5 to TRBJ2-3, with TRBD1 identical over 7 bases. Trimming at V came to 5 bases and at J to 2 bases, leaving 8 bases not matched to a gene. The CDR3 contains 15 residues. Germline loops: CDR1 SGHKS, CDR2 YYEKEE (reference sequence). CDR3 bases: TGTGCCAGCAGATTCCGGGACAGAAACACAGATACGCAGTATTTT. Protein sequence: CASRFRDRNTDTQYF.